Listed here are 10 T cell receptor beta chains from one sample, sequenced in a study of blood T cell repertoires in COVID-19. Repertoires were generated with immunoSEQ multiplex PCR, while TCRdb's copy carries only in-frame clones and drops some. Found here are over 300,000 clones, 90% of them singletons; the top ten hold about 6.5%. The sequenced sample was peripheral blood. These receptors originate from a man aged 18 to 30 with active or convalescent COVID-19.

The CDR3 protein is CASSPRGSYEQYF. CDR3 nucleotide sequence: TGTGCCAGCAGCCCTCGGGGATCCTACGAGCAGTACTTC. The chain has TRBV6-2 or TRBV6-3 and TRBJ2-7; maybe TRBD2 (5 bases). Germline loops: CDR1 MNHEY, CDR2 SVGEGT. Between the trimmed V and J ends, which lost 6 bases and 1 base, there was a span of 10 bases. CDR3 length equals 13 residues.

There are a few counts of this clone. The chain carries TRBV29-1 and TRBJ2-7, with D possibly being TRBD1 (6 bases). The CDR3 has 12 residues. Germline values: CDR1 SQVTM, CDR2 ANQGSEA. Trimming removed 7 bases from V and 1 base from J, with 11 bases in between. The CDR3 bases are TGCAGCGCCATAAGGGGGTCCTACGAGCAGTACTTC. This encodes CSAIRGSYEQYF.

The chain couples TRBV7-3 to TRBJ2-7; TRBD2 might be the D (7 bases). The CDR3 is 17 residues long. The germline CDR1 and CDR2 sequences are SGHTA and FQGTGA. The V and J ends lost 2 bases and 0 bases respectively, with 17 bases between them. CDR3 loop: CASSLYPGGSSSYEQYF. The CDR3 DNA follows: TGTGCCAGCAGCTTATATCCGGGGGGCTCCAGCTCCTACGAGCAGTACTTC.

V is TRBV19 and J is TRBJ2-7; 11 bases line up with TRBD2. This CDR3 is built from 14 residues. The germline CDR1 and CDR2 sequences are LNHDA and SQIVND (reference sequence). Unmatched junction bases numbered 3, after V lost 4 bases and J lost 4 bases. CDR3 protein: CASSTASGRYEQYF. The CDR3 DNA sequence: TGTGCCAGTAGTACTGCTAGCGGGAGGTACGAGCAGTACTTC.

V and J are TRBV15 and TRBJ1-3; the D gene is possibly TRBD1 (6 bases). This CDR3 comprises 15 residues. Between the trimmed V and J ends, which lost 4 bases and 0 bases, there was a span of 10 bases. CDR1 is LNHNV, CDR2 YYDKDF, per germline (reference sequence). CDR3 in amino acids: CATSTTGSSGNTIYF. As DNA, the CDR3 is TGTGCCACCAGCACCACAGGGAGCTCTGGAAACACCATATATTTT.

Comments on this clone: At one boundary the junction diverges from the germline segment, which might be a read error. The chain links TRBV27 to TRBJ2-6; TRBD1 aligns across 7 bases. The germline gives CDR1 MNHEY, CDR2 SMNVEV (reference sequence). The CDR3 spans 17 residues. CDR3 sequence reads: CASSSGQTYSGANVLTF. CDR3 bases: TGTGCCAGCAGTTCGGGACAGACTTACTCTGGGGCCAACGTGCTGACTTTC.

Only one count was recorded for this clone. The chain recombines TRBV5-6 with TRBJ1-1; no clear D gene. V shed 2 bases and J shed 4 bases, with 15 bases lying between them. The CDR3 spans 15 residues. Germline-derived CDR1 and CDR2 are SGHDT and YYEEEE. The CDR3 reads CASSFPGRWGTEAFF. The CDR3 region has the DNA TGTGCCAGCAGCTTCCCCGGGAGGTGGGGCACTGAAGCTTTCTTT.

The chain recombines TRBV7-3 with TRBJ2-3; 8 bases agree with TRBD2. Per the germline V gene, CDR1 is SGHTA and CDR2 is FQGTGA. J was trimmed by 9 bases and V by 2 bases; bases with no gene match: 10. This CDR3 spans 15 amino acids. CDR3 sequence (DNA): TGTGCCAGCAGCTTAGTCGCGGGGGGATCTGGGACGCAGTATTTT. It codes for CASSLVAGGSGTQYF.

The V gene is TRBV5-1, the J gene TRBJ1-6; no clear D gene. This CDR3 comprises 15 residues. V shed 0 bases and J shed 9 bases, with 13 bases lying between them. Germline V gene data show CDR1 as SGHRS and CDR2 as YFSETQ. The CDR3 sequence: CASSLESVVISPLHF. The CDR3 bases are TGCGCCAGCAGCTTGGAATCCGTAGTAATTTCACCCCTCCACTTT.

The chain links TRBV6-1 to TRBJ2-3; a possible D gene is TRBD2 (6 bases). The CDR3 length is 16 residues. Germline lookup yields CDR1 MNHNS and CDR2 SASEGT. The V and J ends lost 2 bases and 4 bases respectively, with 16 bases between them. The CDR3 protein is CASSEIGGRAPDTQYF. The CDR3 DNA is TGTGCCAGCAGTGAAATAGGAGGGAGAGCACCAGATACGCAGTATTTT.